One sample yielded the 2 T cell receptor beta chains listed below, sequenced in a study of blood T cell repertoires in COVID-19. Clones were read by immunoSEQ multiplex PCR, and TCRdb kept only the in-frame ones, dropping some. The table records 54,000 or so clones, around four fifths of them present only once. Material: peripheral blood. The receptor set was obtained from a woman older than 75 with acute or convalescent COVID-19.

The V call is TRBV23-1, the J call TRBJ2-7; 7 nucleotides line up with TRBD1. TRBV23-1 is classed as an ORF, of uncertain function. This CDR3 has 17 amino acids. V lost 7 bases to trimming and J lost 3 bases; unmatched junction nucleotides: 18. The CDR3 reads CASNISRTGGRGYEQYF. The DNA for the CDR3 is TGCGCCAGCAATATTTCCAGGACAGGAGGAAGGGGCTACGAGCAGTACTTC.

V usage is TRBV6-2 or TRBV6-3 and J usage is TRBJ2-5; 13 bases map to TRBD2. The CDR3 covers 15 residues. The V and J ends lost 4 bases and 3 bases, in that order; junction bases with no gene match: 2. Germline V gives CDR1 MNHEY, CDR2 SVGEGT. CDR3 coding DNA: TGTGCCAGCAGTTCACTAGCGGGGGGGAAAGAGACCCAGTACTTC. Translated: CASSSLAGGKETQYF.